These T cell receptor beta chains were read from a single sample in a study of blood T cell repertoires in COVID-19. Here immunoSEQ multiplex PCR was the method, and the copy in TCRdb shows in-frame clones only, minus some. Of 370,000 or so clones detected, roughly four fifths appear once; the ten largest clones hold under 1.2%. Sequences were obtained from peripheral blood. These receptors were obtained from a human donor with acute or convalescent COVID-19. The donor label of this sample is uncertain. Both conserved end residues are part of each CDR3. The D gene is left open where the match is weak. Rows may omit the clone size; those that give it use once, few, many or a size class.

CDR3nt	CDR3aa	j_gene	v_gene	d_gene	abundance	len
TGCGCCAGCAGCCAAGCGGATGGACAGGGACTTTCCTACAATGAGCAGTTCTTC	CASSQADGQGLSYNEQFF	TRBJ2-1	TRBV4-1	TRBD1	-	18
TGTGCCAGCAGCTTTGCGGGAGGGCGTGATACGCAGTATTTT	CASSFAGGRDTQYF	TRBJ2-3	TRBV11-2	TRBD2	-	14
TGTGCCAGCTCATCGGACAGGGTTCCCTATGGCTACACCTTC	CASSSDRVPYGYTF	TRBJ1-2	TRBV18	TRBD1	once	14
TGTGCCAGCAGTTCGGGAGTCTACGAGCAGTACTTC	CASSSGVYEQYF	TRBJ2-7	TRBV28	-	-	12
TGTGCCAGCTCACCGACCGGACTAGCGGGAGGAGGCGGTTGGGAGACCCAGTACTTC	CASSPTGLAGGGGWETQYF	TRBJ2-5	TRBV18	TRBD2	-	19
TGTGCCAGCAGCCAAGATCAGGGGGTAGGGAAACTGTTTTTT	CASSQDQGVGKLFF	TRBJ1-4	TRBV4-2	TRBD1	-	14
TGCAGCGTTACTGGGCCAGACCGGAATCAGCCCCAGCATTTT	CSVTGPDRNQPQHF	TRBJ1-5	TRBV29-1	-	-	14
TGTGCCAGCAGATACCCGACTAGCGGGGGGCTCACTAACTACAATGAGCAGTTCTTC	CASRYPTSGGLTNYNEQFF	TRBJ2-1	TRBV6-2/TRBV6-3	TRBD2	-	19
TGTGCCAGCAGCCAAGGGGCTGGGTTTTCCTACGAGCAGTACTTC	CASSQGAGFSYEQYF	TRBJ2-7	TRBV4-2	-	-	15
TGTGCCAGCAGTGTTGAGGGGGACACTGAAGCTTTCTTT	CASSVEGDTEAFF	TRBJ1-1	TRBV25-1	-	-	13
TGTGCCAGCAAACAGGGGGCAGGTGGAAACACCATATATTTT	CASKQGAGGNTIYF	TRBJ1-3	TRBV19	TRBD1	-	14
TGTGCCAGCAGCCCTGGCGGCGGGTCCTACAATGAGCAGTTCTTC	CASSPGGGSYNEQFF	TRBJ2-1	TRBV7-9	-	-	15
TGTGCCAGCACGTCAGGGGGAAGTCTTCGGGAGCAGTTCTTC	CASTSGGSLREQFF	TRBJ2-1	TRBV6-5	TRBD1	few	14
TGTGCCAGTAGCCCCCCTACAGGGGGGGTGGACAATCAGCCCCAGCATTTT	CASSPPTGGVDNQPQHF	TRBJ1-5	TRBV19	TRBD1	-	17
TGTGCCAGTAGTATCGGCAGGGGGCGCGTAACTGAAGCTTTCTTT	CASSIGRGRVTEAFF	TRBJ1-1	TRBV19	TRBD1	-	15
TGTGCCAGTTGGACAGGGGCTGGAAACACCATATATTTT	CASWTGAGNTIYF	TRBJ1-3	TRBV28	TRBD1	-	13
TGTGCCAGCATGGGCGGCCGAGACAGGGGTTCCCATGAGCAGTTCTTC	CASMGGRDRGSHEQFF	TRBJ2-1	TRBV7-8	TRBD1	-	16
TGTGCCAGTAGTATTCAGGGACAGGGGGCGCGTGGGGCCAACGTCCTGACTTTC	CASSIQGQGARGANVLTF	TRBJ2-6	TRBV19	TRBD1	once	18
TGTGCCAGCAGCCCGCATACAGGGACCATCGGGGAGCAGTACTTC	CASSPHTGTIGEQYF	TRBJ2-7	TRBV11-3	-	-	15
TGTGCCAGCAGCCCGCGGGGGATCTCCTACAATGAGCAGTTCTTC	CASSPRGISYNEQFF	TRBJ2-1	TRBV7-9	TRBD2	few	15
TGTGCCAGCAGCGCCGGGACTGCGGGAAACACCATATATTTT	CASSAGTAGNTIYF	TRBJ1-3	TRBV9	-	-	14
TGTGCCACCAGTGACCCAAGCGGGGGGAACAATGAGCAGTTCTTC	CATSDPSGGNNEQFF	TRBJ2-1	TRBV24-1	TRBD2	-	15
TGTGCCAGCAGTCGCTACGGACAGGAGAACTACGAGCAGTACTTC	CASSRYGQENYEQYF	TRBJ2-7	TRBV3-1/TRBV3-2	TRBD1	few	15
TGTGCCAGTAGTATTTCTAGCGGGGTAACTGAAAATGAGCAGTTCTTC	CASSISSGVTENEQFF	TRBJ2-1	TRBV19	TRBD2	-	16
TGTGCCAGTGGAGCAAGAGGGAGGGAAGGAACAGATACGCAGTATTTT	CASGARGREGTDTQYF	TRBJ2-3	TRBV19	TRBD2	few	16
TGTGCCAGCAGCTTAGTAGGGACTACGACCTACGAGCAGTACTTC	CASSLVGTTTYEQYF	TRBJ2-7	TRBV11-2	TRBD2	-	15
TGTGCCAGCAGCGGTGGGTACAGGAGCTCCTACGAGCAGTACTTC	CASSGGYRSSYEQYF	TRBJ2-7	TRBV5-4	-	-	15
TGTGCCAGCACGGAGACTAGGTTGGAGACCCAGTACTTC	CASTETRLETQYF	TRBJ2-5	TRBV18	-	-	13
TGTGCCAGCAGAACGACAGGGGGGAATGAAAAACTGTTTTTT	CASRTTGGNEKLFF	TRBJ1-4	TRBV28	TRBD1	few	14
TGTGCCAGCAGTTTCACTAACTATGGCTACACCTTC	CASSFTNYGYTF	TRBJ1-2	TRBV12-3/TRBV12-4	-	-	12
TGTGCCATCAGTGAGTCGGCAGGAGGTCTGGCTGAAGCTTTCTTT	CAISESAGGLAEAFF	TRBJ1-1	TRBV10-3	-	-	15
TGCGCCAGCAGTGACGAGGGCGAGCAGTACTTC	CASSDEGEQYF	TRBJ2-7	TRBV10-1	-	-	11
TGTGCCAGCTCTCTGAACTACAGGGTCGGCGAGCAGTACTTC	CASSLNYRVGEQYF	TRBJ2-7	TRBV18	-	-	14
TGTGCCAGCAGCAACACAGAGAACACTGAAGCTTTCTTT	CASSNTENTEAFF	TRBJ1-1	TRBV12-3/TRBV12-4	-	-	13
TGTGCCAGCCGCGGGGGGCGTGGGAATGGCTACACCTTC	CASRGGRGNGYTF	TRBJ1-2	TRBV28	-	-	13
TGTGCCTGGAGTGTAGTTGGGTCCCTATCTGGGTTCTCTAGCACTGAAGCTTTCTTT	CAWSVVGSLSGFSSTEAFF	TRBJ1-1	TRBV30	-	-	19
TGTGCCAGCTCACCAAGGCAGGGGGCGAGCGACGAGCAGTACTTC	CASSPRQGASDEQYF	TRBJ2-7	TRBV18	TRBD1	-	15
TGCAGCTTTGGGGGGGGCGTTGATGAGCAGTTCTTC	CSFGGGVDEQFF	TRBJ2-1	TRBV29-1	-	-	12
TGTGCCAGCAGTTATGGCGGGACAGGCTATGGCTACACCTTC	CASSYGGTGYGYTF	TRBJ1-2	TRBV6-5	TRBD1	-	14
TGTGCCAGCAGCGTAGCTGGCGGGGGGACCGGGGAGACCCAGTACTTC	CASSVAGGGTGETQYF	TRBJ2-5	TRBV9	TRBD2	few	16
TGTGCCAGCAGATCAACCGGGACAGGGTATCGCGAGCAGTACTTC	CASRSTGTGYREQYF	TRBJ2-7	TRBV5-8	TRBD1	few	15
TGTGCCAGCAGCTTGGAGGGGGCGGGGACTGAAGCTTTCTTT	CASSLEGAGTEAFF	TRBJ1-1	TRBV5-5	TRBD1	-	14
TGCGCCAGCAGCCAAGTTTCGACTCCGCAGTACTTC	CASSQVSTPQYF	TRBJ2-7	TRBV4-1	-	many	12
TGTGCCAGTAGTATCCCCGGCTATGGCTACACCTTC	CASSIPGYGYTF	TRBJ1-2	TRBV19	-	once	12
TGTGCCAGCAGCTTGGCACAGGGCCCGCAGTATTTT	CASSLAQGPQYF	TRBJ2-3	TRBV5-4	-	-	12
TGTGCCAGCAGTGAAGGCAGGGGGCCCTACGAGCAGTACTTC	CASSEGRGPYEQYF	TRBJ2-7	TRBV2	TRBD1	-	14
TGTGCCAGCAGCACAGGACTAGCGGGAGTCGGGGAGCTGTTTTTT	CASSTGLAGVGELFF	TRBJ2-2	TRBV7-9	TRBD2	-	15
TGTGCCAGCAGTCCCAGGGGAGGGACAGGGGGTGAAAAACTGTTTTTT	CASSPRGGTGGEKLFF	TRBJ1-4	TRBV7-2	TRBD1	-	16
TGTGCCAGCAGTGAGGGGGCCTTAATCTATGGCTACACCTTC	CASSEGALIYGYTF	TRBJ1-2	TRBV6-1	-	-	14
TGTGCCAGCAGCCAAGATTCAGGGTCCAATGAGCAGTTCTTC	CASSQDSGSNEQFF	TRBJ2-1	TRBV3-1/TRBV3-2	-	once	14
TGTGCCAGCAGCGCCGGGACTAGGAACACCGGGGAGCTGTTTTTT	CASSAGTRNTGELFF	TRBJ2-2	TRBV28	TRBD2	-	15
TGCGCCAGCAGCCCTTTTCCAGGGTCCGGGGAGCTGTTTTTT	CASSPFPGSGELFF	TRBJ2-2	TRBV5-1	-	few	14
TGTGCCAGCAGCCTTATACCGGGACAGGGGTTAGGAACTGAAGCTTTCTTT	CASSLIPGQGLGTEAFF	TRBJ1-1	TRBV14	TRBD1	-	17
TGTGCCAGCTCACCAGGTGCGGCTGACAGAGCCAAAAACATTCAGTACTTC	CASSPGAADRAKNIQYF	TRBJ2-4	TRBV18	-	-	17
TGTGCCAGCTCACCAGAGCCTTATAATTCACCCCTCCACTTT	CASSPEPYNSPLHF	TRBJ1-6	TRBV18	-	-	14